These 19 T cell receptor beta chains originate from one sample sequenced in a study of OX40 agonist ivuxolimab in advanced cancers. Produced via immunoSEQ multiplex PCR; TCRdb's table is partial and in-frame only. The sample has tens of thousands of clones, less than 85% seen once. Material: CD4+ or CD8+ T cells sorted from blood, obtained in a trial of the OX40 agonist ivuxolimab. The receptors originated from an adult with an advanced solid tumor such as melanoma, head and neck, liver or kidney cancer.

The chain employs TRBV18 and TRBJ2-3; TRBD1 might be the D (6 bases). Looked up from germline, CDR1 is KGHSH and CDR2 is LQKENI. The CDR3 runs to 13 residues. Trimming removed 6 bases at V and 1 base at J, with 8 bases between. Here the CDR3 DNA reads TGTGCCAGCTCGGACAGTCGCACAGATACGCAGTATTTT. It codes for CASSDSRTDTQYF.

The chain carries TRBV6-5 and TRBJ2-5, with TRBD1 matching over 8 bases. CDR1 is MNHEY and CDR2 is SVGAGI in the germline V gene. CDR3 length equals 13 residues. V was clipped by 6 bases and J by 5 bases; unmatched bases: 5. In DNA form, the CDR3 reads TGTGCCAGCAGACCGACAGGGGCGGAGACCCAGTACTTC. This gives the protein CASRPTGAETQYF.

CDR3 region: CASSLAPDRGLKTQYF. The CDR3, as DNA: TGTGCCAGCAGCTTAGCGCCGGACAGGGGGCTAAAGACCCAGTACTTC. V gene TRBV7-2 combines with J gene TRBJ2-5; 11 bases map to TRBD1. V dropped 0 bases and J dropped 6; count of bases not matched to a gene: 6. Per germline, CDR1 SGHTA and CDR2 FQGNSA. The CDR3 is 16 amino acids.

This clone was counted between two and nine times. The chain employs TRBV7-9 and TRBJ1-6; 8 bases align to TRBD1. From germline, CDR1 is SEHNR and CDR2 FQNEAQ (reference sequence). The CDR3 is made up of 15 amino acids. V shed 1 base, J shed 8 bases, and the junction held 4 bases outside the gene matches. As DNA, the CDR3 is TGTGCCAGCAGCTTAGGGGCAGGGGGCGATTCACCCCTCCACTTT. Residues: CASSLGAGGDSPLHF.

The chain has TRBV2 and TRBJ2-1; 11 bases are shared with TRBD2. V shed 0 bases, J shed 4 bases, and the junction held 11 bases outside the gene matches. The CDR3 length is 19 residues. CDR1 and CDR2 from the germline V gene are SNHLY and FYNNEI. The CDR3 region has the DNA TGTGCCAGCAGTGAAGCTACCTCAATAACTAGCGGGGGATACAATGAGCAGTTCTTC. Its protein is CASSEATSITSGGYNEQFF.

The CDR3 loop reads CAVQGGGNYGYTF. The CDR3 DNA reads TGTGCCGTACAGGGGGGAGGTAACTATGGCTACACCTTC. The chain couples TRBV10-3 to TRBJ1-2; TRBD1 aligns across 8 bases. This CDR3 spans 13 amino acids. Germline loops: CDR1 ENHRY, CDR2 SYGVKD. The V segment lost 11 bases and the J segment 1 base; nucleotides outside the gene matches: 6.

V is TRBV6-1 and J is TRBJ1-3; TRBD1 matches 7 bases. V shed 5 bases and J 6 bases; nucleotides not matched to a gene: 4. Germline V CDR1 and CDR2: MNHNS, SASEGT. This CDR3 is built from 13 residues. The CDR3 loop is CASSQGVENTIYF. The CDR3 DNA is TGTGCCAGCAGTCAGGGGGTTGAAAACACCATATATTTT.

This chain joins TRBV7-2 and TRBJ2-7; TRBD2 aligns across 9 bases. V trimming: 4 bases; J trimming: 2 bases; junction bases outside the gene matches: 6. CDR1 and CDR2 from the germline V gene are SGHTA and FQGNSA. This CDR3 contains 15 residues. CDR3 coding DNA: TGTGCCAGCAGCTGGACTAGCGCCCAGCCCTACGAGCAGTACTTC. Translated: CASSWTSAQPYEQYF.

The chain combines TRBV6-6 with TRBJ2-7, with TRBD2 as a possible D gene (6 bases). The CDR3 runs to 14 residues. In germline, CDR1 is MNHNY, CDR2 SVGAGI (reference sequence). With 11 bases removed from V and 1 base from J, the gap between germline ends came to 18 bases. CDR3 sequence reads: CAGLEAGRSYEQYF. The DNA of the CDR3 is TGTGCCGGCCTCGAAGCGGGTAGGTCCTACGAGCAGTACTTC.

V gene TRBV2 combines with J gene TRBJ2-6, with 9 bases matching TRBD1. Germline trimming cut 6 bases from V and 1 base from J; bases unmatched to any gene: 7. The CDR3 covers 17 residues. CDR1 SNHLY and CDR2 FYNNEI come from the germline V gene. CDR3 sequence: CASSLGTGMSGANVLTF. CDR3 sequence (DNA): TGTGCCAGCAGCCTCGGGACAGGGATGTCTGGGGCCAACGTCCTGACTTTC.

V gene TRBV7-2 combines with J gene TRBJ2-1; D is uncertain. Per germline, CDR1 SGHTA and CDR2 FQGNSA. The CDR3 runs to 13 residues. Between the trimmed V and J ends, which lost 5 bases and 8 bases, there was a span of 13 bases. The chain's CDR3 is CASSPYNVHEQFF. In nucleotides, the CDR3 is TGTGCCAGCAGCCCATATAACGTCCATGAGCAGTTCTTC.

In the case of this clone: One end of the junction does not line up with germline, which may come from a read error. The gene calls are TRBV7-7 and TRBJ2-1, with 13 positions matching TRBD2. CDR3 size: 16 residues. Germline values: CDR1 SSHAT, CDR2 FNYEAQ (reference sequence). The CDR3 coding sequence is TGTGCTAGCAGCATCGGACTAGCGGGAGTAGGCAATGAGCAGTTCTTC. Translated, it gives CASSIGLAGVGNEQFF.

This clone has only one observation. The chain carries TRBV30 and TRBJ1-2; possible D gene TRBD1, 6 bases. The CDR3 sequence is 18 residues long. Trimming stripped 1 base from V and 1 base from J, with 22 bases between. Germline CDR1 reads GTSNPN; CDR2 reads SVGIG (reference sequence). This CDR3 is CAWSDSLRGRYINYGYTF. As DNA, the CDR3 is TGTGCCTGGAGTGACTCCCTCAGGGGAAGGTACATTAACTATGGCTACACCTTC.

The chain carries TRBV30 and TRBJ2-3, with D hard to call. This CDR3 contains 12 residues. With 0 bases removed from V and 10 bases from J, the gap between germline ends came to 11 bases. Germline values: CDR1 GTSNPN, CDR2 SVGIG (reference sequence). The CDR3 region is CAWSVWGNSQYF. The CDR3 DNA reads TGTGCCTGGAGTGTCTGGGGTAACTCGCAGTATTTT.

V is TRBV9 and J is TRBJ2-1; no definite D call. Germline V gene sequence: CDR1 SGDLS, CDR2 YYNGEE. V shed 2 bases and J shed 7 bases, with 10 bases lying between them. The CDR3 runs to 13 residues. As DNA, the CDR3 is TGTGCCAGCAGCGTGCGAGAGTCGAATGAGCAGTTCTTC. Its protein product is CASSVRESNEQFF.

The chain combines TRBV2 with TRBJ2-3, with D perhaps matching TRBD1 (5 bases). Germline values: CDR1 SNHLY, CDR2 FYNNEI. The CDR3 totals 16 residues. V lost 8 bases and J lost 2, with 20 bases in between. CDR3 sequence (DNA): TGTGCCAGCGCCCTGAGGTTAGGACACAACACAGATACGCAGTATTTT. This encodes CASALRLGHNTDTQYF.

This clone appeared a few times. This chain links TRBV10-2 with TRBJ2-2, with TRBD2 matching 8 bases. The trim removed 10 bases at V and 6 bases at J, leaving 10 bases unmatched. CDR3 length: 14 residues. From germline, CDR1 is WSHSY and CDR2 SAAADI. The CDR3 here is CAIMSGRSPGELFF. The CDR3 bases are TGCGCCATCATGAGCGGGAGATCGCCCGGGGAGCTGTTTTTT.

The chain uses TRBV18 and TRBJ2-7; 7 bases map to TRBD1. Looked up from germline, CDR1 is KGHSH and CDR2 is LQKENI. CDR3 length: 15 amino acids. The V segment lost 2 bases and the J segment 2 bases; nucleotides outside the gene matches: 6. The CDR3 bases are TGTGCCAGCTCACCAAGGACAGGTCCTCCCTACGAGCAGTACTTC. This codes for CASSPRTGPPYEQYF.

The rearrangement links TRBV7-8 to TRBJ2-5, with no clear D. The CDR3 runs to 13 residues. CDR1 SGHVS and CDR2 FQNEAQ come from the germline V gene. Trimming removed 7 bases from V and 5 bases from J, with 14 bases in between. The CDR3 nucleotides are TGTGCCAGCACCCAGCATGGTGGGGAGACCCAGTACTTC. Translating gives CASTQHGGETQYF. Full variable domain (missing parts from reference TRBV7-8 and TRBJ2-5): GAGVSQSPRYKVAKRGQDVALRCDPISGHVSLFWYQQALGQGPEFLTYFQNEAQLDKSGLPSDRFFAERPEGSVSTLKIQRTQQEDSAVYLCASTQHGGETQYFGPGTRLLVL.